These 9 T cell receptor beta chains originate from one sample sequenced in a study of patients and donors after allogeneic stem cell transplantation. TCRdb recomputed calls from the RT-PCR reads with MiXCR, one row per CDR3 protein. The sample lists about 2,000 distinct CDR3 sequences; under 40% were seen once. Sample: blood, either unsorted or a sorted T cell fraction (not recorded which). The receptors were gathered from a human donor who was either an allogeneic HSCT recipient or a stem cell or donor lymphocyte infusion donor (not recorded which). It is not recorded whose cells these are; they may come from a transplant donor.

The J gene is TRBJ2-7, the V gene TRBV10-3; 14 nucleotides line up with TRBD2. The CDR3 totals 15 residues. V shed 6 bases and J 6 bases; nucleotides not matched to a gene: 7. CDR1 and CDR2 (germline): ENHRY, SYGVKD. In nucleotides, the CDR3 is TGTGCCATCAGAGCGGGACTAGCGGGAGAGGGCGAGCAGTACTTC. It translates to CAIRAGLAGEGEQYF.

By its share, this clonotype is large (0.1 to 1%). The V and J genes are TRBV7-6 and TRBJ2-3; a weak D match, TRBD1 (5 bases). This CDR3 is built from 12 residues. Per the germline V gene, CDR1 is SGHVS and CDR2 is FNYEAQ. V lost 4 bases and J lost 5, with 7 bases in between. CDR3: CASSSTGDTQYF. CDR3 in DNA: TGTGCCAGCAGCTCCACAGGAGATACGCAGTATTTT.

This clonotype was picked up a small number of times. J is TRBJ1-3 and V is TRBV7-2, with D hard to call. The CDR3 covers 15 residues. Trimming removed 1 base at V and 4 bases at J, with 11 bases between. Germline V lookup: CDR1 SGHTA, CDR2 FQGNSA. CDR3 loop: CASSLVAGGGNTIYF. In DNA form, the CDR3 reads TGTGCCAGCAGCTTAGTAGCAGGTGGAGGAAACACCATATATTTT.

Only a few counts were recorded for this clonotype. J is TRBJ1-1 and V is TRBV11-3; no reliable D call. The CDR3 extends over 14 amino acids. V was pared by 2 bases and J by 1 base, with 8 bases between. Germline loops: CDR1 SGHNT, CDR2 YENEEA. The CDR3 here is CASSLTQTNTEAFF. The DNA for the CDR3 is TGTGCCAGCAGCTTAACACAAACGAACACTGAAGCTTTCTTT.

This clonotype is labeled as large. The CDR3 bases are TGTGCCAGCAGTCAAGACGGACAGCCTGGAGGCTACACCTTC. This sequence encodes CASSQDGQPGGYTF. This chain uses TRBV27 with TRBJ1-2; possibly TRBD1 for D (6 bases). The CDR3 spans 14 residues. CDR1 and CDR2 (germline): MNHEY, SMNVEV (reference sequence). The germline V and J ends were trimmed by 5 bases and 8 bases, with 18 bases remaining between them.

The CDR3 DNA follows: TGTGCCAGCAGTTCCCCCGGGACAGGGAGTAACTATGGCTACACCTTC. As protein: CASSSPGTGSNYGYTF. The chain has TRBV5-6 and TRBJ1-2; TRBD1 matches at 9 bases. The V segment lost 5 bases and the J segment 1 base; nucleotides outside the gene matches: 9. Germline V gene sequence: CDR1 SGHDT, CDR2 YYEEEE. CDR3 length equals 16 residues.

The chain couples TRBV11-1 to TRBJ1-1; no definite D call. With 1 base removed from V and 11 bases from J, the gap between germline ends came to 11 bases. From germline, CDR1 is SGHAT and CDR2 FQDESV (reference sequence). The CDR3 loop spans 12 amino acids. The CDR3 DNA sequence: TGTGCCAGCAGCTTAGAAGATAGAGAGGCTTTCTTT. Translation: CASSLEDREAFF. The whole variable domain, filled in from reference TRBV11-1 and TRBJ1-1, reads EAEVAQSPRYKITEKSQAVAFWCDPISGHATLYWYRQILGQGPELLVQFQDESVVDDSQLPKDRFSAERLKGVDSTLKIQPAELGDSAMYLCASSLEDREAFFGQGTRLTVV.

The sample holds a few counts of this clonotype. The chain is built from TRBV2 and TRBJ2-1; possible D gene TRBD1, 6 bases. The V gene's germline CDR1 is SNHLY and CDR2 FYNNEI. This CDR3 is 14 amino acids long. V was cut by 8 bases and J by 4 bases, with 15 bases left in between. This CDR3 is CASSFRGGYNEQFF. CDR3 coding DNA: TGTGCCAGCTCTTTCAGGGGCGGATACAATGAGCAGTTCTTC.

This clonotype rates as large. The CDR3 sequence is CASRATANNEQFF. In DNA form, the CDR3 reads TGTGCCAGCAGGGCCACGGCGAACAATGAGCAGTTCTTC. The chain recombines TRBV12-3 or TRBV12-4 with TRBJ2-1, with unresolved D. CDR3 length: 13 residues. V lost 6 bases, J lost 5 bases, and 11 bases lay in between.